These 2 T cell receptor beta chains came from one sample sequenced in a study of human CD8 memory T cell subsets. Libraries for TCR beta were constructed using UMI-labeled 5' RACE. With the 5' RACE reads reprocessed, TCRdb shows one record per CDR3 protein and no DNA. In total, the table holds almost 9,500 distinct CDR3 sequences. Specimen: CD8+ T cells from PBMCs. The receptors were sampled from a human donor in good health.

The gene calls are TRBV7-9 and TRBJ1-1. This CDR3 has 13 residues. Germline V gives CDR1 SEHNR, CDR2 FQNEAQ (reference sequence). The CDR3: CASSLVVDTEAFF. Variable domain in full (rest from reference TRBV7-9 and TRBJ1-1): DTGVSQNPRHKITKRGQNVTFRCDPISEHNRLYWYRQTLGQGPEFLTYFQNEAQLEKSRLLSDRFSAERPKGSFSTLEIQRTEQGDSAMYLCASSLVVDTEAFFGQGTRLTVV.

This chain links TRBV5-4 with TRBJ2-2. Per the germline V gene, CDR1 is SGHNT and CDR2 is YYREEE (reference sequence). This CDR3 spans 14 amino acids. CDR3 sequence reads: CASSPDADTGELFF.